A single sample is the source of the 5 T cell receptor beta chains below, sequenced in a study of cytomegalovirus exposure and HLA in healthy donors. The PCR made use of 60 Vbeta and 13 Jbeta primers. The protocol was immunoSEQ multiplex PCR, while the TCRdb copy is restricted to in-frame clones and leaves out a portion. The data show about 160,000 clones, roughly 80% seen once. The sample consisted of PBMCs. These TCRs come from a man in his thirties or forties in good health and CMV-seropositive.

J is TRBJ2-7 and V is TRBV15, with 7 bases fitting TRBD1. In germline, CDR1 is LNHNV, CDR2 YYDKDF (reference sequence). The ends lost 2 bases at V and 1 base at J; junction bases unmatched: 5. The CDR3 runs to 15 residues. CDR3 residues: CATSRTPGQSYEQYF. In nucleotides, the CDR3 is TGTGCCACCAGCAGAACCCCGGGACAGTCCTACGAGCAGTACTTC.

CDR3 protein: CASSTGFINQPQHF. CDR3 coding DNA: TGTGCCAGCTCAACGGGATTCATCAATCAGCCCCAGCATTTT. The chain joins TRBV7-9 to TRBJ1-5; D is undetermined. V lost 8 bases and J 3 bases, leaving 14 bases between the germline ends. Germline V gene lookup returns CDR1 SEHNR and CDR2 FQNEAQ (reference sequence). The CDR3 extends over 14 amino acids. Complete variable domain (other parts from reference TRBV7-9 and TRBJ1-5): DTGVSQNPRHKITKRGQNVTFRCDPISEHNRLYWYRQTLGQGPEFLTYFQNEAQLEKSRLLSDRFSAERPKGSFSTLEIQRTEQGDSAMYLCASSTGFINQPQHFGDGTRLSIL.

In DNA form, the CDR3 reads TGTGCCAGCAGTTTACTCAGGGGATCTGGTGGCTACACCTTC. Translating it yields CASSLLRGSGGYTF. This chain joins TRBV28 and TRBJ1-2; perhaps TRBD1 as D (6 bases). The V gene's germline CDR1 is MDHEN and CDR2 SYDVKM. Trimming left V 2 bases short and J 7 bases short, with 14 bases between. This CDR3 is 14 amino acids long.

This chain links TRBV30 with TRBJ2-7, with 7 bases fitting TRBD2. With V trimmed by 0 bases and J by 0 bases, 20 bases remained unmatched. This CDR3 has 20 residues. From germline, CDR1 is GTSNPN and CDR2 SVGIG (reference sequence). CDR3 sequence (DNA): TGTGCCTGGAGTGTATATCGGGCCAGGGCCGGGACTACTAGCTCCTACGAGCAGTACTTC. This translates into CAWSVYRARAGTTSSYEQYF.

The CDR3 bases are TGTGCCAGCAGCGTATCAGGGGCCAACTATGGCTACACCTTC. It yields the protein CASSVSGANYGYTF. V and J are TRBV9 and TRBJ1-2, with a weak D call TRBD1 (6 bases). Looked up from germline, CDR1 is SGDLS and CDR2 is YYNGEE. The CDR3 sequence is 14 residues long. Trimming left V 1 base short and J 2 bases short, with 9 bases between.